The 25 T cell receptor beta chains below come from one sample, sequenced in a study of T cell clonality in common variable immunodeficiency. Sequencing was performed with immunoSEQ multiplex PCR; in TCRdb, only in-frame clones are kept and a portion is missing. The sample is made up of about 37,000 clones, none counted only once. The material sequenced was peripheral blood mononuclear cells. Receptors originate from a person between 18 and 70 years old in good health.

This clone was counted many times. The CDR3 is cut off 3 residues early in the read; its end comes from the germline J gene. The rearrangement uses TRBV5-1 and TRBJ2-6; D is ambiguous. Germline CDR1 SGHRS, CDR2 YFSETQ. The V and J ends lost 0 bases and 1 base respectively, with 14 bases between them. The CDR3 is made up of 18 amino acids. Here the CDR3 reads CASSLEGRSTSGANVLTF. The CDR3 bases that were read are TGCGCCAGCAGCTTGGAAGGCAGGTCAACGTCTGGGGCCAACGTC.

This clone was detected many times. The CDR3 end is not reached by the read, which stops 3 residues before it; the germline J gene fills it in. The chain joins TRBV5-1 to TRBJ1-5, with no clear D. The V and J ends lost 0 bases and 5 bases respectively, with 6 bases between them. Germline V CDR1 and CDR2: SGHRS, YFSETQ. The CDR3 covers 13 residues. This chain's CDR3 is CASSLGGDQPQHF. The CDR3 bases that were read are TGCGCCAGCAGCTTGGGCGGGGATCAGCCC.

This clone was recorded at least ten times. The missing CDR3 end, 3 residues past where the read stops, is filled in from the germline J gene. This sequence joins TRBV7-6 and TRBJ2-7, with 13 bases identical to TRBD2. Germline V gene data show CDR1 as SGHVS and CDR2 as FNYEAQ. This CDR3 has 14 amino acids. V gave up 1 base and J gave up 6 bases; unmatched junction bases: 0. CDR3 loop: CASSLGTSGSEQYF. The sequenced part of the CDR3 DNA is TGTGCCAGCAGCTTAGGGACTAGCGGGAGCGAG.

This clone was detected many times. The read falls 3 residues short of the CDR3 end, and the missing part is taken from the germline J gene. V usage is TRBV18 and J usage is TRBJ1-2; unclear D gene. This CDR3 spans 16 amino acids. Germline-derived CDR1 and CDR2 are KGHSH and LQKENI. The V end was cut by 0 bases, the J end by 2 bases, with 13 bases between. The CDR3 spells CASSPPSSGRNYGYTF. The CDR3 DNA, read in part, is TGTGCCAGCTCACCACCCTCTTCGGGGAGGAACTATGGC.

This clone has at least ten counts. The read ends 3 residues before the CDR3 terminus; that terminus is restored from the germline J gene. The chain has TRBV12-3 or TRBV12-4 and TRBJ1-2; 12 nucleotides agree with TRBD1. Trimming removed 6 bases from V and 7 bases from J; junction bases left unmatched: 6. This CDR3 is 14 amino acids long. The CDR3 loop is CASSLGTGGIGYTF. The sequenced part of the CDR3 DNA is TGTGCCAGCAGCTTGGGGACAGGGGGCATTGGC.

This clone came up many times. The read falls 3 residues short of the CDR3 end, and the missing part is taken from the germline J gene. This chain connects TRBV9 to TRBJ2-7; 10 bases line up with TRBD2. The CDR3 contains 14 residues. V lost 2 bases to trimming and J lost 3 bases; unmatched junction nucleotides: 2. The V gene's germline CDR1 is SGDLS and CDR2 YYNGEE. This chain's CDR3 is CASSVSSGGYEQYF. The CDR3 bases that were read are TGTGCCAGCAGCGTCTCTAGCGGGGGCTACGAG.

This clone was seen many times. The read gets to within 3 residues of the CDR3 end, and the germline J gene fills in the rest. The rearrangement uses TRBV13 and TRBJ2-1; 7 bases map to TRBD2. V was pared by 5 bases and J by 6 bases, with 13 bases of the junction left unmatched. The CDR3 spans 16 residues. Germline-derived CDR1 and CDR2 are PRHDT and FYEKMQ (reference sequence). The covered CDR3 bases are TGTGCCAGCAGCCCGCGTCCAGGGAGGGCACGCAATGAG. It encodes CASSPRPGRARNE. The whole CDR3 sequence is CASSPRPGRARNEQFF.

Ten or more counts support this clone. The sequenced fragment ends 3 residues before the CDR3 boundary, so the rest is inferred from the germline J gene. The gene calls are TRBV7-2 and TRBJ2-2; D unclear. Germline assignment: CDR1 SGHTA and CDR2 FQGNSA. Trimming left V 3 bases short and J 2 bases short, with 10 bases between. The CDR3 runs 15 residues. The CDR3: CASSLRLGNTGELFF. CDR3 DNA, as far as it was read: TGTGCCAGCAGCTTGCGACTTGGAAACACCGGGGAG.

Comment on this clone: The read comes to an end 3 residues before the CDR3 does, leaving the germline J gene to fill in the end. V is TRBV5-8 and J is TRBJ2-7; 9 positions match TRBD2. The CDR3 loop spans 14 amino acids. After removal of 7 bases from V and 1 base from J, the junction contained 6 bases not matched to a gene. Germline V gene lookup returns CDR1 SGHTS and CDR2 YDEGEE. This CDR3 reads CASGRLAVSYEQYF. The part of the CDR3 DNA that was read is TGTGCCAGCGGGAGACTAGCGGTTTCCTACGAG. Using reference TRBV5-8 and TRBJ2-7 for the parts outside the CDR3, the full variable domain is EAGVTQSPTHLIKTRGQQATLRCSPISGHTSVYWYQQALGLGLQFLLWYDEGEERNRGNFPPRFSGRQFPNYSSELNVNALELEDSALYLCASGRLAVSYEQYFGPGTRLTVT.

As to this clone: Compared with germline, one end of the junction differs, possibly owing to a read error. The missing CDR3 end, 3 residues past where the read stops, is filled in from the germline J gene. The chain recombines TRBV19 with TRBJ1-2; D uncertain. The CDR3 sequence is 14 residues long. Per germline, CDR1 LNHDA and CDR2 SQIVND (reference sequence). The part of the CDR3 DNA that was read is TGTGCCAGTAGTATAGATTTTACACGTTATGAC. This gives the protein CASSIDFTRYD. The full CDR3 sequence reads CASSIDFTRYDYTF.

At least ten counts were recorded for this clone. From the germline J gene comes the end of the CDR3, since the read stops 3 residues before it. This same CDR3 is encoded by further DNA sequences in the sample. The chain is built from TRBV19 and TRBJ2-3; TRBD2 agrees at 7 bases. The germline V gene encodes CDR1 LNHDA and CDR2 SQIVND (reference sequence). This CDR3 is built from 15 residues. V lost 2 bases, J lost 1 base, and 3 bases stayed unmatched. The CDR3 DNA, read in part, is TGTGCCAGTAGTATACGTCGGGGGGGCACAGATACG. Encoded protein: CASSIRRGGTDT. The entire CDR3 sequence reads CASSIRRGGTDTQYF. Full variable domain (rest looked up from reference TRBV19 and TRBJ2-3): DGGITQSPKYLFRKEGQNVTLSCEQNLNHDAMYWYRQDPGQGLRLIYYSQIVNDFQKGDIAEGYSVSREKKESFPLTVTSAQKNPTAFYLCASSIRRGGTDTQYFGPGTRLTVL.

This clone came up a few times. The CDR3 is cut off 3 residues early in the read; its end comes from the germline J gene. The chain carries TRBV11-3 and TRBJ2-1, with TRBD2 as a possible D gene (5 bases). The CDR3 length is 14 residues. Per the germline V gene, CDR1 is SGHNT and CDR2 is YENEEA. The ends were cut back, 2 bases at V and 6 bases at J, with 11 bases in the middle. The CDR3 loop reads CASSLFARGNEQFF. The sequenced part of the CDR3 DNA is TGTGCCAGCAGCTTATTTGCCCGGGGCAATGAG.

This clone was detected ten times or more. The missing CDR3 end, 3 residues past where the read stops, is filled in from the germline J gene. The rearrangement joins TRBV7-9 to TRBJ1-1, with unresolved D. Germline V gives CDR1 SEHNR, CDR2 FQNEAQ (reference sequence). This CDR3 has 15 amino acids. Trimming removed 7 bases at V and 4 bases at J, with 19 bases between. The CDR3 bases that were read are TGTGCCAGCACCCCACGCCGAGCTTTTCGCACTGAA. It translates to CASTPRRAFRTE. The full CDR3 is CASTPRRAFRTEAFF. The full variable domain, completed using reference TRBV7-9 and TRBJ1-1, is DTGVSQNPRHKITKRGQNVTFRCDPISEHNRLYWYRQTLGQGPEFLTYFQNEAQLEKSRLLSDRFSAERPKGSFSTLEIQRTEQGDSAMYLCASTPRRAFRTEAFFGQGTRLTVV.

This clone showed up many times. Coverage ceases 3 residues before the CDR3 finishes, and the germline J gene fills in the end. V usage is TRBV4-2 and J usage is TRBJ2-2; 8 bases line up with TRBD2. The length of the CDR3 is 16 residues. The trim removed 4 bases at V and 2 bases at J, leaving 6 bases unmatched. Germline loops: CDR1 LGHNA, CDR2 YNFKEQ. The CDR3 sequence is CASSLSGTDNTGELFF. CDR3 bases read: TGTGCCAGCAGCCTTAGCGGGACGGACAACACCGGGGAG.

This clone was counted a few times. Read data end 3 residues before the CDR3 end; the end is taken from the germline J gene. This rearrangement joins TRBV19 to TRBJ1-5, with 9 positions matching TRBD1. Germline trimming cut 5 bases from V and 0 bases from J; bases unmatched to any gene: 8. The length of the CDR3 is 17 residues. Germline CDR1 reads LNHDA; CDR2 reads SQIVND (reference sequence). The DNA read from the CDR3 is TGTGCCAGTAGTCCTGACAGGGGGTGGTATAGCAATCAGCCC. Its protein is CASSPDRGWYSNQP. The full-length CDR3 reads as CASSPDRGWYSNQPQHF.

This clone has at least ten counts. The read ends 3 residues shy of where the CDR3 ends; the end is completed using the germline J gene. V is TRBV18 and J is TRBJ1-5; D might be TRBD1 (6 bases). The germline CDR1 and CDR2 sequences are KGHSH and LQKENI. Trimming took 8 bases from V and 4 from J, leaving 12 bases between them. This CDR3 has 13 residues. The CDR3 DNA, read in part, is TGTGCCAGCACCGAGGGGGTTAATCAGCCC. Its translation is CASTEGVNQP. The complete CDR3 protein is CASTEGVNQPQHF.

This clone appeared many times. The sequence runs out 3 residues before the end of the CDR3; the remainder is reconstructed from the germline J gene. V is TRBV10-3 and J is TRBJ1-5; no clear D. The CDR3 has 13 amino acids. Trimming left V 2 bases short and J 6 bases short, with 8 bases between. Germline V gene lookup returns CDR1 ENHRY and CDR2 SYGVKD. The sequenced CDR3 bases are TGTGCCATCAGTGAGGGCACCCCTCAGCCC. Amino acids: CAISEGTPQP. The whole CDR3 protein is CAISEGTPQPQHF.

In its sample, this clone was seen many times. One junction end does not reproduce the germline sequence, and a read error may be involved. The read comes to an end 3 residues before the CDR3 does, leaving the germline J gene to fill in the end. The chain uses TRBV4-2 and TRBJ1-2; 9 nucleotides line up with TRBD1. CDR1 is LGHNA, CDR2 YNFKEQ, per germline. The CDR3 covers 14 residues. Partial CDR3 DNA: TGCGCCAGCAGCGAAGGGACAGGGCGTAGTGGC. Translating gives CASSEGTGRSG. The CDR3 as a whole reads CASSEGTGRSGYTF.

This clone was recorded at least ten times. The read terminates 3 residues before the CDR3 end, so the remaining end is supplied by the germline J gene. This chain links TRBV19 with TRBJ2-1; 10 bases are a match to TRBD2. V trimming: 5 bases; J trimming: 9 bases; junction bases outside the gene matches: 13. The CDR3 has 16 amino acids. Germline V gene data show CDR1 as LNHDA and CDR2 as SQIVND (reference sequence). The CDR3 here is CASSAKGLARVPEQFF. The DNA read from the CDR3 is TGTGCCAGTAGTGCCAAGGGACTAGCGCGGGTCCCTGAG.

This clone was recorded many times. The CDR3 end lies 3 residues beyond the end of the read and is filled in from the germline J gene. This sequence joins TRBV7-8 and TRBJ2-7, with D perhaps matching TRBD2 (6 bases). Between the trimmed V and J ends, which lost 5 bases and 2 bases, there was a span of 16 bases. The CDR3 loop spans 15 amino acids. The germline V gene has CDR1 SGHVS and CDR2 FQNEAQ. The sequenced part of the CDR3 DNA is TGTGCCAGCAGCCGACTAAGCGGGCCGGCCTACGAG. The encoded protein is CASSRLSGPAYE. The whole CDR3 protein is CASSRLSGPAYEQYF.

This clone was seen ten or more times. The read terminates 3 residues ahead of where the CDR3 ends, so the germline J gene completes it. The genes are TRBV18 and TRBJ1-4; unclear D gene. The CDR3 extends over 14 amino acids. Germline V gives CDR1 KGHSH, CDR2 LQKENI. V was cut by 3 bases and J by 2 bases, with 7 bases left in between. The CDR3 DNA, read in part, is TGTGCCAGCTCACCTACATCCACTAATGAAAAA. Its translation: CASSPTSTNEK. The CDR3 as a whole reads CASSPTSTNEKLFF.

This clone has ten or more counts. The CDR3 end is not reached by the read, which stops 3 residues before it; the germline J gene fills it in. The V call is TRBV19, the J call TRBJ2-1, with 11 bases identical to TRBD1. V was pared by 3 bases and J by 3 bases, with 1 base of the junction left unmatched. CDR3 length: 15 residues. In germline, CDR1 is LNHDA, CDR2 SQIVND (reference sequence). This CDR3 is CASSMDRGLYNEQFF. The covered CDR3 bases are TGTGCCAGTAGTATGGACAGGGGGCTCTACAATGAG.

This clone was seen ten or more times. The CDR3 end falls 3 residues outside the read, so it is completed with the germline J gene. This sequence joins TRBV3-1 (or the pseudogene TRBV3-2) and TRBJ2-3; 10 nucleotides agree with TRBD2. CDR1 and CDR2 (germline): LGHDT, YNNKEL (reference sequence). This CDR3 is built from 20 residues. With 0 bases clipped from V and 5 bases from J, the junction kept 17 bases outside the gene matches. The CDR3 protein is CASSQDHRGVAGGRKDTQYF. The CDR3 DNA, read in part, is TGTGCCAGCAGCCAAGACCATCGAGGAGTAGCGGGGGGCCGGAAAGATACG.

This clone appeared many times. The CDR3 end lies 3 residues beyond the end of the read and is filled in from the germline J gene. This chain connects TRBV7-3 to TRBJ2-3, with TRBD2 matching 9 bases. J lost 4 bases, V lost 5 bases, and 10 bases had no gene match. Per germline, CDR1 SGHTA and CDR2 FQGTGA. The CDR3 length is 16 residues. This chain's CDR3 is CASSLQAREGADTQYF. The sequenced CDR3 bases are TGTGCCAGCAGCCTTCAGGCGCGGGAGGGCGCAGATACG. The full variable domain, in which reference TRBV7-3 and TRBJ2-3 provide the parts outside the CDR3, is GAGVSQTPSNKVTEKGKYVELRCDPISGHTALYWYRQSLGQGPEFLIYFQGTGAADDSGLPNDRFFAVRPEGSVSTLKIQRTERGDSAVYLCASSLQAREGADTQYFGPGTRLTVL.

There are many counts of this clone. The CDR3 end falls 3 residues outside the read, so it is completed with the germline J gene. The chain joins TRBV5-6 to TRBJ2-7; D is undetermined. CDR1 SGHDT and CDR2 YYEEEE come from the germline V gene. The CDR3 has 12 residues. Deletions cut 4 bases from V and 3 bases from J, with 8 bases between. The sequenced CDR3 bases are TGTGCCAGCAGCGGCAGGAGCTACGAG. It is translated as CASSGRSYE. The CDR3 in its entirety is CASSGRSYEQYF. The full variable domain, with the rest looked up from reference TRBV5-6 and TRBJ2-7, is DAGVTQSPTHLIKTRGQQVTLRCSPKSGHDTVSWYQQALGQGPQFIFQYYEEEERQRGNFPDRFSGHQFPNYSSELNVNALLLGDSALYLCASSGRSYEQYFGPGTRLTVT.